This entry concerns a single TCR beta chain. Generated by immunoSEQ multiplex PCR, the TCRdb table keeps only in-frame clones and is missing some. The sample carries about 36,000 clones, around 92% recorded once. CDR3 length equals 14 residues. CDR1 and CDR2 (germline): SNHLY, FYNNEI. V was shortened by 8 bases and J by 7 bases, with 21 bases between the two germline ends. The entry originates in a study of T cell changes during pregnancy in multiple sclerosis. The genes are TRBV2 and TRBJ2-7; possible D gene TRBD2, 6 bases. The specimen was CD4+ T cells from peripheral blood mononuclear cells, collected in the third trimester of pregnancy. The receptor was isolated from a female donor in good health, enrolled as a control in a pregnancy study. The CDR3 reads CASRGVLPAGEQYF. The CDR3 DNA sequence: TGTGCCAGCCGGGGAGTCCTACCAGCGGGTGAGCAGTACTTC.